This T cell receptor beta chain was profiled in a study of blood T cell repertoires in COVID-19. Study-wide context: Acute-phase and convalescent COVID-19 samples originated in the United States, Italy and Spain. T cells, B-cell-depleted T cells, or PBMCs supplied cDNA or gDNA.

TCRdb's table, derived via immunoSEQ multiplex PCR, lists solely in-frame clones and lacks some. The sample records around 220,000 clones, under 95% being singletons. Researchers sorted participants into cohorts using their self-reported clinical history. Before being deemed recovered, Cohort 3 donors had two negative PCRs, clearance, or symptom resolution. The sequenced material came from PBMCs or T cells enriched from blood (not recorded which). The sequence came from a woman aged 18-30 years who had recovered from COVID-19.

CDR3 nucleotide sequence: TGTGCCAGCAGCCAAGAGACAGGGCCAGAGACCCAGTACTTC. Its translation is CASSQETGPETQYF. V gene TRBV7-2 combines with J gene TRBJ2-5, with 7 nucleotides matching TRBD1. This CDR3 has 14 residues. V lost 5 bases to trimming and J lost 4 bases; unmatched junction nucleotides: 7. Germline V gene lookup returns CDR1 SGHTA and CDR2 FQGNSA.